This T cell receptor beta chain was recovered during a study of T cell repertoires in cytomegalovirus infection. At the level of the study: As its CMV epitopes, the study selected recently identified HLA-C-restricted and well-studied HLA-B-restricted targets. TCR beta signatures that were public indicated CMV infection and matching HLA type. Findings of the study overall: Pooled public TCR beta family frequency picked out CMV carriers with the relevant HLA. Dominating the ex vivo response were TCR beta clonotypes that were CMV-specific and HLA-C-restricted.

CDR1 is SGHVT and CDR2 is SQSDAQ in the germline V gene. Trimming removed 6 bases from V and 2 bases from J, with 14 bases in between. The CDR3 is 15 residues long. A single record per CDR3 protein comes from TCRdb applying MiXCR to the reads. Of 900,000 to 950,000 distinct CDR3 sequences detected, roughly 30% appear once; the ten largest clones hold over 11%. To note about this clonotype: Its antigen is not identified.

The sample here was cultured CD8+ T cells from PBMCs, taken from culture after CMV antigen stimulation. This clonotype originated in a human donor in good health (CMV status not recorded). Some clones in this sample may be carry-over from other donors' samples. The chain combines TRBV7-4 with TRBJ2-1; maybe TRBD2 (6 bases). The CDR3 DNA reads TGTGCCAGCAGTTCCGGGACTCTTGCCTACAATGAGCAGTTCTTC. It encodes CASSSGTLAYNEQFF.